The clone carrying this T cell receptor (beta chain) showed up just a few times. Its antigen is not known. Germline assignment: CDR1 SGHDT and CDR2 YYEEEE. V gave up 1 base and J gave up 4 bases; unmatched junction bases: 9. The length of the CDR3 is 17 residues. A J-beta primer mix and a sample-barcoded 5' primer were used in a second PCR of roughly 6 to 11 cycles. One entry per CDR3 protein results from TCRdb running MiXCR on the 5' RACE reads. The sample carries approximately 880,000 distinct CDR3 sequences, approximately 49% recorded once. The data are from a study of blood T cells in healthy people across ages. Study results and caveats: As age increased, TCR beta diversity per million T cells fell in a roughly linear fashion.

Sequenced sample: blood. The source of this sequence is a man aged 30 to 39 in good health. V usage is TRBV5-6 and J usage is TRBJ2-3; 10 bases line up with TRBD2. CDR3 protein: CASSLSSGRVESDTQYF. As DNA, the CDR3 is TGTGCCAGCAGCTTGTCAAGCGGGAGGGTTGAATCAGATACGCAGTATTTT.